In its sample, the clone carrying this T cell receptor (beta chain) was seen a few times. The antigen is not known. The data are from a study of blood T cells in healthy people across ages. Whole-study findings and limits: Per-million-T-cell TCR beta diversity fell roughly linearly with age.

Trimming left V 5 bases short and J 7 bases short, with 21 bases between. CDR1 and CDR2 (germline): SGHAT, FQNNGV. The CDR3 is made up of 15 amino acids. Isolated PBMCs totaled at least 6.5 million in each sample. Using a J-beta primer mix together with a sample-barcoded 5' primer, a second PCR was run for roughly 7 to 12 cycles. TCRdb analysed the 5' RACE reads with MiXCR anew, one entry per CDR3 protein. The sample holds approximately 1.5 million distinct CDR3 sequences; approximately 43% are singletons and the top ten take under 5%. This receptor was obtained from a woman under 30 in good health. V and J are TRBV11-2 and TRBJ2-7; tentative D call: TRBD1 (7 bases). Input material: blood. The CDR3 reads CASSPEGQWVVEQYF. CDR3 DNA: TGTGCCAGCAGCCCGGAGGGACAGTGGGTTGTGGAGCAGTACTTC. Using reference TRBV11-2 and TRBJ2-7 for the parts outside the CDR3, the full variable domain is EAGVAQSPRYKIIEKRQSVAFWCNPISGHATLYWYQQILGQGPKLLIQFQNNGVVDDSQLPKDRFSAERLKGVDSTLKIQPAKLEDSAVYLCASSPEGQWVVEQYFGPGTRLTVT.